This T cell receptor beta chain was identified in a study of shared clonotypes between healthy human individuals. On the study more broadly: A donor's plate count was three for CD4 naive and three for CD4 memory; CD8 naive had two and CD8 memory one.

Assay execution took place at the deep level. Repertoires were generated with immunoSEQ multiplex PCR, while TCRdb's copy carries only in-frame clones and drops some. The table records hundreds of thousands of clones, nearly 97% of them present only once. Naive CD8 isolation took CD45RO-negative cells positively selected for CCR7 and excluded terminally differentiated effector memory CD45RA+ cells. This CDR3 is 15 amino acids long. With 7 bases removed from V and 1 base from J, the gap between germline ends came to 14 bases. Germline V gene lookup returns CDR1 SNHLY and CDR2 FYNNEI. Sequenced material: naive CD8+ T cells sorted from blood. The origin of this receptor is a woman under 40 in good health. The V gene is TRBV2, the J gene TRBJ2-4; D might be TRBD1 (6 bases). CDR3 region: CASKQGHLAKNIQYF. As DNA, the CDR3 is TGTGCCAGCAAACAGGGTCACCTTGCCAAAAACATTCAGTACTTC.